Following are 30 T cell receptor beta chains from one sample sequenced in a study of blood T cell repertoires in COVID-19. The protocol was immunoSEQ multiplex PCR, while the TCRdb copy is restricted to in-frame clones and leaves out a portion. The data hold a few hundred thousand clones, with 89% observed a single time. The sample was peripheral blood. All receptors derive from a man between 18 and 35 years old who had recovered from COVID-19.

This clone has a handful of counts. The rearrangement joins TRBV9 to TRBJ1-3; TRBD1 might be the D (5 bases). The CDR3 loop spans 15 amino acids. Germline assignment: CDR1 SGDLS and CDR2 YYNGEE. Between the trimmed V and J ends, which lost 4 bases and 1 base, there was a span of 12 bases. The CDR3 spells CASSTSGMSGNTIYF. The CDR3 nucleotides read TGTGCCAGCAGCACCTCAGGGATGTCTGGAAACACCATATATTTT.

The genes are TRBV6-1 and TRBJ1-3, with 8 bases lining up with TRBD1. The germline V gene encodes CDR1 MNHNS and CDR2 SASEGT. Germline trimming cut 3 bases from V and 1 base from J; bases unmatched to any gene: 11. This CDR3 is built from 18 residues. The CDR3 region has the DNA TGTGCCAGCAGTGATTCACAGGGGGGCTTATGGTCTGGAAACACCATATATTTT. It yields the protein CASSDSQGGLWSGNTIYF.

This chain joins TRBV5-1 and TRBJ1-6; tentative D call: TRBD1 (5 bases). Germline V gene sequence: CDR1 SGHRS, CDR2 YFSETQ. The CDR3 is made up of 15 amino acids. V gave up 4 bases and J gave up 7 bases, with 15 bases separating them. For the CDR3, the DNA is TGCGCCAGCAGCCCGTCTGGGGCAGGGAATTCACCCCTCCACTTT. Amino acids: CASSPSGAGNSPLHF.

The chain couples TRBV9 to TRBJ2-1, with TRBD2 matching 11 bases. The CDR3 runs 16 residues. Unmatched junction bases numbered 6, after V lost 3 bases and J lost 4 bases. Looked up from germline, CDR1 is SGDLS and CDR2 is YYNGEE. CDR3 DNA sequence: TGTGCCAGCAGCGCCTCCGGGACTAGCGGTTACAATGAGCAGTTCTTC. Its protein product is CASSASGTSGYNEQFF.

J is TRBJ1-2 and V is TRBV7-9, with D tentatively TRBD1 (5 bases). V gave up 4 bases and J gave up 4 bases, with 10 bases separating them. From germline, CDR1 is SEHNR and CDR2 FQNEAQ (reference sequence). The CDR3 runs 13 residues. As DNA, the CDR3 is TGTGCCAGCAGCTCGGGGGAGTCCTATGGCTACACCTTC. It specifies CASSSGESYGYTF. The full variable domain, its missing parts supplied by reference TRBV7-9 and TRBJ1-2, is DTGVSQNPRHKITKRGQNVTFRCDPISEHNRLYWYRQTLGQGPEFLTYFQNEAQLEKSRLLSDRFSAERPKGSFSTLEIQRTEQGDSAMYLCASSSGESYGYTFGSGTRLTVV.

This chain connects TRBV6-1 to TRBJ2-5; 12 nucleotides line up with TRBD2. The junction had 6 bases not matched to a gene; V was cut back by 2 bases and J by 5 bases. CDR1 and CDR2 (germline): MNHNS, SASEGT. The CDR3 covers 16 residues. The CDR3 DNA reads TGTGCCAGCAGTGAACGGCTAGCGGGAGGGCGGGAGACCCAGTACTTC. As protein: CASSERLAGGRETQYF.

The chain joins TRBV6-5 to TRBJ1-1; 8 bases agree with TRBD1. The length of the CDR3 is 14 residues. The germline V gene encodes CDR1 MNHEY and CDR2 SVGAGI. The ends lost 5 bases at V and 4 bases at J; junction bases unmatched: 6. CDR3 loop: CASSRRTGPTEAFF. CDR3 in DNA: TGTGCCAGCAGTAGGAGGACAGGGCCCACTGAAGCTTTCTTT.

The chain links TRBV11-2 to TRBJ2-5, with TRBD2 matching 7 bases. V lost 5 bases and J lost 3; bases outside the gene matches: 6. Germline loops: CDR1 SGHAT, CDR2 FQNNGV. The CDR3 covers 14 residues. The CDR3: CASSPPGGKETQYF. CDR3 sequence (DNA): TGTGCCAGCAGCCCGCCCGGGGGGAAAGAGACCCAGTACTTC.

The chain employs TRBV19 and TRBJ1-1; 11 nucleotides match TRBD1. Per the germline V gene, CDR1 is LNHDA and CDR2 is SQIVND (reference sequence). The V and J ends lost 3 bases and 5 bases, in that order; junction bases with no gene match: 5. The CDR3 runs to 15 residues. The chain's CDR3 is CASSIGTGGWTEAFF. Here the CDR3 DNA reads TGTGCCAGTAGTATCGGGACAGGGGGTTGGACTGAAGCTTTCTTT. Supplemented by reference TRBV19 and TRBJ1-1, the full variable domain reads DGGITQSPKYLFRKEGQNVTLSCEQNLNHDAMYWYRQDPGQGLRLIYYSQIVNDFQKGDIAEGYSVSREKKESFPLTVTSAQKNPTAFYLCASSIGTGGWTEAFFGQGTRLTVV.

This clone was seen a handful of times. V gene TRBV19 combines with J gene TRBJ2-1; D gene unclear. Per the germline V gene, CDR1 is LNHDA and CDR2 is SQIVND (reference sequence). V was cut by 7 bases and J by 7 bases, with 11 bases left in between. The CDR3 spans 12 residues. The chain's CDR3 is CASTTVGNEQFF. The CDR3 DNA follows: TGTGCCAGTACCACGGTCGGTAATGAGCAGTTCTTC.

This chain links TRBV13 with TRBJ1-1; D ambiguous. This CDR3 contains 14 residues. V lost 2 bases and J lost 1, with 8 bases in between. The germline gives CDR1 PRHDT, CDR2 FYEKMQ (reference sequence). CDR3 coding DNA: TGTGCCAGCAGCTTACTCCTCTCGAACACTGAAGCTTTCTTT. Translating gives CASSLLLSNTEAFF.

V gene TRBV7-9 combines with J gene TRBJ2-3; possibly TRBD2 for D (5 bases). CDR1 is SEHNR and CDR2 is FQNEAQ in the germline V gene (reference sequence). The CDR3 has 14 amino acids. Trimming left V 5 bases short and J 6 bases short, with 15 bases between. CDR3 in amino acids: CASSPLLVPDTQYF. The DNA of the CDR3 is TGTGCCAGCAGCCCCCTACTAGTCCCGGATACGCAGTATTTT. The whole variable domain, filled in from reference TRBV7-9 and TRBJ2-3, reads DTGVSQNPRHKITKRGQNVTFRCDPISEHNRLYWYRQTLGQGPEFLTYFQNEAQLEKSRLLSDRFSAERPKGSFSTLEIQRTEQGDSAMYLCASSPLLVPDTQYFGPGTRLTVL.

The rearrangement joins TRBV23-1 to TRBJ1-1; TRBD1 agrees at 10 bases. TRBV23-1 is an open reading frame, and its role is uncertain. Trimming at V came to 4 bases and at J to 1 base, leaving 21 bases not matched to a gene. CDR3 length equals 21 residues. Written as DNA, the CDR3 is TGCGCCAGCAGTCCCCCCGGGACAGGGGAAAATAACACATTTTGGAACACTGAAGCTTTCTTT. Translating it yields CASSPPGTGENNTFWNTEAFF.

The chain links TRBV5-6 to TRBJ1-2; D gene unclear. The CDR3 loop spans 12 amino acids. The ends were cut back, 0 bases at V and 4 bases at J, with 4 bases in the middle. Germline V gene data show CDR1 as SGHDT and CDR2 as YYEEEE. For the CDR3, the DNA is TGTGCCAGCAGCTTGGCTCGCTATGGCTACACCTTC. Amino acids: CASSLARYGYTF.

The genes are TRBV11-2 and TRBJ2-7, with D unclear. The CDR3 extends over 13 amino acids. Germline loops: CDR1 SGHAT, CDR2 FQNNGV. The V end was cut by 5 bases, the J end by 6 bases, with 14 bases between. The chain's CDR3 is CASSLGPRREQYF. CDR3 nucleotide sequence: TGTGCCAGCAGCCTTGGGCCCAGGCGCGAGCAGTACTTC.

In DNA, the CDR3 is TGTGCCAGTGGGGCGCGGCAAGAGACCCAGTACTTC. Its protein is CASGARQETQYF. The chain combines TRBV27 with TRBJ2-5; weak D call: TRBD1 (5 bases). CDR1 MNHEY and CDR2 SMNVEV come from the germline V gene (reference sequence). Deletions cut 9 bases from V and 2 bases from J, with 10 bases between. The CDR3 has 12 residues.

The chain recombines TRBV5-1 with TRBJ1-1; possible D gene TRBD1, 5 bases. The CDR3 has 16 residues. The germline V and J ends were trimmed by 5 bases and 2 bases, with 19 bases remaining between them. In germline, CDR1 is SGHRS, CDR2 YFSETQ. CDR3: CASSDSRPRVNTEAFF. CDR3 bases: TGCGCCAGCAGTGACTCCCGGCCCAGGGTTAACACTGAAGCTTTCTTT. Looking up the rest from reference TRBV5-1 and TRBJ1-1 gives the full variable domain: KAGVTQTPRYLIKTRGQQVTLSCSPISGHRSVSWYQQTPGQGLQFLFEYFSETQRNKGNFPGRFSGRQFSNSRSEMNVSTLELGDSALYLCASSDSRPRVNTEAFFGQGTRLTVV.

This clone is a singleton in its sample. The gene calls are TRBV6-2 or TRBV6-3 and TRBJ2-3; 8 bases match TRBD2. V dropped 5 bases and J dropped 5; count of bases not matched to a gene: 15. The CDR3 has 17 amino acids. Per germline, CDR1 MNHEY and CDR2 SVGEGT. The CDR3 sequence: CASSGAKRGFEGDTQYF. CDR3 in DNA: TGTGCCAGCAGTGGAGCTAAGCGGGGGTTCGAGGGAGATACGCAGTATTTT.

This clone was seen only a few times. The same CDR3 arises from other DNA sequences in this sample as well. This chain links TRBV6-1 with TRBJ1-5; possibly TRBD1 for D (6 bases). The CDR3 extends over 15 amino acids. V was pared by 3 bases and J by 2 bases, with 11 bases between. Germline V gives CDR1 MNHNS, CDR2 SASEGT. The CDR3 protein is CASSDVDRGNQPQHF. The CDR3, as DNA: TGTGCCAGCAGTGATGTGGACAGAGGCAATCAGCCCCAGCATTTT.

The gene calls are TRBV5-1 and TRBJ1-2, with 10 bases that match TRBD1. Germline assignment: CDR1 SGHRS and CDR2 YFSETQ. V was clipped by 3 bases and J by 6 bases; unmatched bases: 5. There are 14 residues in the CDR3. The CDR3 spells CASSSGQGSDGYTF. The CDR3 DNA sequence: TGCGCCAGCAGCTCGGGACAGGGGTCGGATGGCTACACCTTC.

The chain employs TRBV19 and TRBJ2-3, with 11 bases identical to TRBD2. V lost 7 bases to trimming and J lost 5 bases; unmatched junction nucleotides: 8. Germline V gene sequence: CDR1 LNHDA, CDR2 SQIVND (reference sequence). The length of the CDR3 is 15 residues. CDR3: CASNRLAGLVDTQYF. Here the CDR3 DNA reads TGTGCCAGTAACCGACTAGCGGGGTTGGTAGATACGCAGTATTTT.

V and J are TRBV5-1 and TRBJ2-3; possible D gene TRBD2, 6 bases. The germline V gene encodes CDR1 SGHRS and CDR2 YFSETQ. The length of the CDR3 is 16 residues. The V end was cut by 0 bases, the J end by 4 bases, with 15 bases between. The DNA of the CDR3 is TGCGCCAGCAGCTTGGCCTCGGGAGCGGTGGCAGATACGCAGTATTTT. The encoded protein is CASSLASGAVADTQYF.

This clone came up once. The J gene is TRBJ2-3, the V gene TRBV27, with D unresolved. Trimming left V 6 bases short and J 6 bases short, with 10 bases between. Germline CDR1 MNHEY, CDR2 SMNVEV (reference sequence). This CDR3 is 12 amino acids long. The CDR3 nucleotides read TGTGCCAGCAGATTTATCGGGGATACGCAGTATTTT. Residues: CASRFIGDTQYF.

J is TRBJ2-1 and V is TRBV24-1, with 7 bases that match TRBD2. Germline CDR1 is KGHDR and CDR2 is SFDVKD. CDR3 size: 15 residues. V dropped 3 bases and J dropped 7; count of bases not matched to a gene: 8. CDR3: CATSDGRAYGNEQFF. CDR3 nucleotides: TGTGCCACCAGTGATGGGAGGGCCTATGGTAATGAGCAGTTCTTC.

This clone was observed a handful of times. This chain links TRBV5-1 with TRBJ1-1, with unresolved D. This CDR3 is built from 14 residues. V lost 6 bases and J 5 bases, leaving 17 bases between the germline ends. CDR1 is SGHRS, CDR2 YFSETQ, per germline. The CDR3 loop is CASMAHAGRTEAFF. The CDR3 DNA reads TGCGCCAGCATGGCCCACGCGGGGAGAACTGAAGCTTTCTTT. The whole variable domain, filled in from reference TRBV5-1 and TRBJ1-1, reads KAGVTQTPRYLIKTRGQQVTLSCSPISGHRSVSWYQQTPGQGLQFLFEYFSETQRNKGNFPGRFSGRQFSNSRSEMNVSTLELGDSALYLCASMAHAGRTEAFFGQGTRLTVV.

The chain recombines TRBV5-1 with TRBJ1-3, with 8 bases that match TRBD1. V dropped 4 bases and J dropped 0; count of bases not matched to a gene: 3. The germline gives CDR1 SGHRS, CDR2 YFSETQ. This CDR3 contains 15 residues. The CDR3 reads CASSPDRGSGNTIYF. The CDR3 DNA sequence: TGCGCCAGCAGCCCCGACAGGGGCTCTGGAAACACCATATATTTT. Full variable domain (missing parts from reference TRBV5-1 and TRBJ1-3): KAGVTQTPRYLIKTRGQQVTLSCSPISGHRSVSWYQQTPGQGLQFLFEYFSETQRNKGNFPGRFSGRQFSNSRSEMNVSTLELGDSALYLCASSPDRGSGNTIYFGEGSWLTVV.

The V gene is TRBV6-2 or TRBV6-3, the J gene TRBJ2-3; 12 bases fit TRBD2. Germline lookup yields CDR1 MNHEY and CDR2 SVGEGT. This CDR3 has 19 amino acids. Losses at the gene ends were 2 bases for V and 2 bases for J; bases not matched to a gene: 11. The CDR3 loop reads CASSYPTHLAGGDTDTQYF. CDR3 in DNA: TGTGCCAGCAGTTACCCGACCCATCTAGCGGGGGGGGACACAGATACGCAGTATTTT.

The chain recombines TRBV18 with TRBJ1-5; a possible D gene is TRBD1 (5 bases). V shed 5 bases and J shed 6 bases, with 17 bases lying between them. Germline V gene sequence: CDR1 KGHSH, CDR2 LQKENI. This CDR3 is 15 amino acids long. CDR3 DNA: TGTGCCAGCTCAACCGGGACTGTCGCCACTCAGCCCCAGCATTTT. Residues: CASSTGTVATQPQHF.

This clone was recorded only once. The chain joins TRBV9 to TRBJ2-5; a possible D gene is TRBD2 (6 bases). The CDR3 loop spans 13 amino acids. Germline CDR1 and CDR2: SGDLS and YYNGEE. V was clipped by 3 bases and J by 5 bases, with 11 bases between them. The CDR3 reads CASSAGVWETQYF. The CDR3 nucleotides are TGTGCCAGCAGCGCGGGGGTGTGGGAGACCCAGTACTTC.

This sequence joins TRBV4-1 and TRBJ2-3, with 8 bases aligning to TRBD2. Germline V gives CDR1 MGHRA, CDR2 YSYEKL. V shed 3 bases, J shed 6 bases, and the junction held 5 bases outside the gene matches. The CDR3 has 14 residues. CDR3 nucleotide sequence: TGCGCCAGCAGCCAGGGACTAGTTCGGGATACGCAGTATTTT. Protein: CASSQGLVRDTQYF.